The 18 T cell receptor beta chains given below trace back to one sample, sequenced in a study of graft-versus-host responses after intestinal transplantation. The protocol was immunoSEQ multiplex PCR, while the TCRdb copy is restricted to in-frame clones and leaves out a portion. This repertoire shows about 29,000 clones, 87% found once; its top ten account for around a tenth. Sequences were derived from PBMCs, sampled 450 to 460 days after intestinal transplantation. These receptor sequences come from a human patient who received an intestinal transplant, so some T cells may come from the graft donor.

The chain has TRBV27 and TRBJ1-4, with 9 bases lining up with TRBD1. V lost 6 bases to trimming and J lost 8 bases; unmatched junction nucleotides: 7. The CDR3 is made up of 14 amino acids. CDR1 and CDR2 from the germline V gene are MNHEY and SMNVEV (reference sequence). CDR3: CASRRQGVGEKLFF. The CDR3 DNA sequence: TGTGCCAGCAGGAGACAGGGGGTAGGGGAAAAACTGTTTTTT.

The CDR3 loop reads CASSFTRGTDTQYF. CDR3 DNA: TGTGCCAGCAGCTTTACTCGAGGCACAGATACGCAGTATTTT. The chain combines TRBV6-5 with TRBJ2-3, with no clear D. The CDR3 length is 14 residues. Trimming took off 6 bases at V and 1 base at J, with 11 bases between the two ends. The germline gives CDR1 MNHEY, CDR2 SVGAGI.

CDR3 sequence reads: CASTDRTGPYQETQYF. The CDR3 nucleotides are TGTGCCAGTACCGACCGGACAGGGCCTTACCAAGAGACCCAGTACTTC. V usage is TRBV19 and J usage is TRBJ2-5; 8 bases are a match to TRBD1. V was clipped by 7 bases and J by 0 bases; unmatched bases: 10. Per the germline V gene, CDR1 is LNHDA and CDR2 is SQIVND (reference sequence). The CDR3 runs to 16 residues.

This chain connects TRBV9 to TRBJ2-1, with a weak D call TRBD2 (6 bases). CDR1 is SGDLS and CDR2 is YYNGEE in the germline V gene. V was trimmed by 3 bases and J by 0 bases, leaving 10 bases between them. The CDR3 has 15 residues. The chain's CDR3 is CASSAGTASYNEQFF. The DNA for the CDR3 is TGTGCCAGCAGCGCCGGGACTGCCTCCTACAATGAGCAGTTCTTC.

About this clone: At one of its ends the junction is not consistent with the germline gene, which may arise from a read error. The chain uses TRBV5-1 and TRBJ2-7; 7 nucleotides line up with TRBD1. Germline values: CDR1 SGHRS, CDR2 YFSETQ. The CDR3 loop spans 15 amino acids. CDR3 protein: CAGSLRQGSSYEQYF. The CDR3, as DNA: TGCGCCGGCAGCTTACGACAGGGCTCTTCCTACGAGCAGTACTTC. The variable domain in full, completed from reference TRBV5-1 and TRBJ2-7, reads KAGVTQTPRYLIKTRGQQVTLSCSPISGHRSVSWYQQTPGQGLQFLFEYFSETQRNKGNFPGRFSGRQFSNSRSEMNVSTLELGDSALYLCAGSLRQGSSYEQYFGPGTRLTVT.

The chain's CDR3 is CASSPTGGETEAFF. The DNA for the CDR3 is TGTGCCAGCAGCCCGACAGGGGGTGAAACTGAAGCTTTCTTT. The chain recombines TRBV14 with TRBJ1-1; TRBD1 matches at 9 bases. V trimming: 4 bases; J trimming: 5 bases; junction bases outside the gene matches: 5. This CDR3 has 14 residues. Germline loops: CDR1 SGHDN, CDR2 FVKESK.

This chain connects TRBV19 to TRBJ1-5, with 9 bases matching TRBD1. CDR3 size: 15 residues. The germline CDR1 and CDR2 sequences are LNHDA and SQIVND (reference sequence). Germline trimming cut 3 bases from V and 7 bases from J; bases unmatched to any gene: 7. CDR3 residues: CASSILGTGQQPQHF. CDR3 bases: TGTGCCAGTAGTATTCTCGGGACAGGGCAACAGCCCCAGCATTTT.

The chain joins TRBV29-1 to TRBJ2-7; possibly TRBD1 or TRBD2 for D (5 bases each). Germline CDR1 is SQVTM and CDR2 is ANQGSEA. The CDR3 runs to 12 residues. Between the trimmed V and J ends, which lost 4 bases and 7 bases, there was a span of 14 bases. The CDR3 loop reads CSVVGTGREQYF. In DNA, the CDR3 is TGCAGCGTTGTAGGGACGGGCAGAGAGCAGTACTTC.

V gene TRBV2 combines with J gene TRBJ2-2, with a tentative D call TRBD1 (5 bases). This CDR3 contains 17 residues. Germline lookup yields CDR1 SNHLY and CDR2 FYNNEI. The V and J ends lost 3 bases and 1 base respectively, with 15 bases between them. The CDR3, as DNA: TGTGCCAGCAGTGACAGGGTACATACCGGGAACACCGGGGAGCTGTTTTTT. The encoded protein is CASSDRVHTGNTGELFF.

This chain links TRBV6-5 with TRBJ2-7; the match to TRBD2 covers 8 bases. With V trimmed by 6 bases and J by 5 bases, 12 bases remained unmatched. The CDR3 length is 15 residues. The germline V gene has CDR1 MNHEY and CDR2 SVGAGI. The CDR3 loop is CASRAEGGRTHEQYF. The CDR3 nucleotides are TGTGCCAGCAGGGCCGAGGGCGGGAGGACCCACGAGCAGTACTTC.

This clone came up a few times. The chain carries TRBV7-2 and TRBJ2-7; TRBD2 matches at 8 bases. The junction had 3 bases not matched to a gene; V was cut back by 5 bases and J by 3 bases. The CDR3 loop spans 13 amino acids. Germline V gene lookup returns CDR1 SGHTA and CDR2 FQGNSA. The CDR3 spells CASSAREGYEQYF. CDR3 nucleotide sequence: TGTGCCAGCAGCGCCCGGGAGGGCTACGAGCAGTACTTC.

The chain combines TRBV11-2 with TRBJ2-3; 8 bases map to TRBD1. The trim removed 0 bases at V and 15 bases at J, leaving 8 bases unmatched. Germline V gives CDR1 SGHAT, CDR2 FQNNGV. This CDR3 spans 13 amino acids. Here the CDR3 reads CASSLDWQDRAYF. Here the CDR3 DNA reads TGTGCCAGCAGCTTAGATTGGCAGGACAGGGCTTATTTT. The full variable domain, rest sourced from reference TRBV11-2 and TRBJ2-3, is EAGVAQSPRYKIIEKRQSVAFWCNPISGHATLYWYQQILGQGPKLLIQFQNNGVVDDSQLPKDRFSAERLKGVDSTLKIQPAKLEDSAVYLCASSLDWQDRAYFGPGTRLTVL.

The chain uses TRBV29-1 and TRBJ2-7; 8 nucleotides line up with TRBD1. This CDR3 has 14 residues. CDR1 and CDR2 (germline): SQVTM, ANQGSEA. V shed 4 bases and J 3 bases; nucleotides not matched to a gene: 8. The CDR3 here is CSVVTDRVVYEQYF. DNA of the CDR3: TGCAGCGTTGTAACGGACAGGGTGGTCTACGAGCAGTACTTC.

V and J are TRBV19 and TRBJ2-1; 7 bases fit TRBD1. With 4 bases clipped from V and 3 bases from J, the junction kept 0 bases outside the gene matches. The CDR3 runs to 13 residues. The germline V gene encodes CDR1 LNHDA and CDR2 SQIVND (reference sequence). This chain's CDR3 is CASSRTGYNEQFF. In DNA form, the CDR3 reads TGTGCCAGTAGTAGGACAGGCTACAATGAGCAGTTCTTC.

The CDR3 protein is CASSLTGGVGGYTF. DNA for the CDR3: TGTGCCAGCAGTTTAACTGGGGGCGTGGGTGGCTACACCTTC. This rearrangement joins TRBV28 to TRBJ1-2, with D possibly matching TRBD1 (6 bases). The CDR3 covers 14 residues. The V and J ends lost 2 bases and 7 bases respectively, with 14 bases between them. The germline V gene encodes CDR1 MDHEN and CDR2 SYDVKM.

This rearrangement joins TRBV6-5 to TRBJ1-1, with 10 bases that match TRBD1. CDR3 length: 14 amino acids. The V gene end was trimmed by 6 bases and the J gene end by 3 bases; junction bases not matched to a gene: 4. CDR1 MNHEY and CDR2 SVGAGI come from the germline V gene. The CDR3 nucleotides are TGTGCCAGCAGACGAGGGACAGGGGACACTGAAGCTTTCTTT. Its protein product is CASRRGTGDTEAFF.

J is TRBJ2-6 and V is TRBV28, with a weak D call TRBD2 (5 bases). This CDR3 has 15 residues. Trimming removed 4 bases from V and 5 bases from J, with 12 bases in between. CDR1 MDHEN and CDR2 SYDVKM come from the germline V gene. CDR3 coding DNA: TGTGCCAGCAGTTCGGTCGGGATCTGGGCCAACGTCCTGACTTTC. Protein sequence: CASSSVGIWANVLTF. The entire variable domain, with the rest obtained from reference TRBV28 and TRBJ2-6, is as follows: DVKVTQSSRYLVKRTGEKVFLECVQDMDHENMFWYRQDPGLGLRLIYFSYDVKMKEKGDIPEGYSVSREKKERFSLILESASTNQTSMYLCASSSVGIWANVLTFGAGSRLTVL.

This chain uses TRBV25-1 with TRBJ1-1; D ambiguous. Deletions cut 2 bases from V and 7 bases from J, with 11 bases between. The CDR3 spans 13 residues. Germline loops: CDR1 MGHDK, CDR2 SYGVNS. The CDR3 nucleotides are TGTGCCAGCAGTGAAGGCAGGAGAAATGAAGCTTTCTTT. Translated: CASSEGRRNEAFF.